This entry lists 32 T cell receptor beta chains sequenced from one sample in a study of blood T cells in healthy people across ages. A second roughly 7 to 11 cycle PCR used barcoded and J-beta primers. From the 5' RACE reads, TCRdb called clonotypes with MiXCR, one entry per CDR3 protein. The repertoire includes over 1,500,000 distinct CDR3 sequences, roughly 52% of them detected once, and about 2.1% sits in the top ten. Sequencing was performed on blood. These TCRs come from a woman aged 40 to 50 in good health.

The CDR3 protein is CASSQVLGTVKNNSPLHF. DNA for the CDR3: TGTGCCAGCAGCCAAGTTTTGGGGACAGTCAAAAATAATTCACCCCTCCACTTT. The chain carries TRBV3-1 and TRBJ1-6, with 7 bases that match TRBD1. The ends lost 1 base at V and 5 bases at J; junction bases unmatched: 11. Looked up from germline, CDR1 is LGHDT and CDR2 is YNNKEL (reference sequence). The length of the CDR3 is 18 residues.

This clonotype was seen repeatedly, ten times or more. Here the CDR3 reads CASSLVGETGGSYGYTF. CDR3 DNA: TGTGCCAGCAGCTTAGTGGGGGAGACAGGGGGCTCCTATGGCTACACCTTC. V is TRBV13 and J is TRBJ1-2, with 10 bases matching TRBD1. J gave up 4 bases and V 1 base, and 9 bases lay outside the gene matches. Germline CDR1 PRHDT, CDR2 FYEKMQ (reference sequence). The CDR3 runs 17 residues.

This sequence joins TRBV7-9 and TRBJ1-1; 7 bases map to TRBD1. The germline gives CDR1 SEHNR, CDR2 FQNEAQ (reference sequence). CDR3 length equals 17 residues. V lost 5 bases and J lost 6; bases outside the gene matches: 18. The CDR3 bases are TGTGCCAGCAGCCCACAGGGGATCGACAGGGCCCGGGCTGAAGCTTTCTTT. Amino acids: CASSPQGIDRARAEAFF.

CDR3 bases: TGTGCCAGCAGCTTAGCGCCGAGGGACAATGAGCAGTTCTTC. Its protein product is CASSLAPRDNEQFF. V gene TRBV11-1 combines with J gene TRBJ2-1; perhaps TRBD2 as D (5 bases). V shed 0 bases and J shed 5 bases, with 8 bases lying between them. The CDR3 has 14 residues. CDR1 SGHAT and CDR2 FQDESV come from the germline V gene (reference sequence).

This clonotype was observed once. The CDR3 loop is CAISESEGAWDTQYF. CDR3 bases: TGTGCCATCAGTGAGTCGGAGGGGGCATGGGATACGCAGTATTTT. The genes are TRBV10-3 and TRBJ2-3; D perhaps matches TRBD1 (7 bases). The V end lost 0 bases, the J end lost 6 bases, and 13 bases lay between the germline ends. Per germline, CDR1 ENHRY and CDR2 SYGVKD. The CDR3 is 15 residues long.

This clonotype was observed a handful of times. CDR3 in amino acids: CASSDRAREQYF. As DNA, the CDR3 is TGCGCCAGCAGTGACAGGGCGAGGGAGCAGTACTTC. The chain is built from TRBV10-1 and TRBJ2-7; D possibly corresponds to TRBD1 (5 bases). The CDR3 is 12 residues long. V lost 3 bases to trimming and J lost 7 bases, with 10 bases between them. CDR1 WNHNN and CDR2 SYGVQD come from the germline V gene (reference sequence).

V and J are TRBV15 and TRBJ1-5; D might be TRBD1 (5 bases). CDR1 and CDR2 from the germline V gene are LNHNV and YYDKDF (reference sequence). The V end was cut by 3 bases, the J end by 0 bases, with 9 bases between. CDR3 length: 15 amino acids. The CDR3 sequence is CATSRQGNSNQPQHF. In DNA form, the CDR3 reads TGTGCCACCAGCAGGCAGGGAAATAGCAATCAGCCCCAGCATTTT.

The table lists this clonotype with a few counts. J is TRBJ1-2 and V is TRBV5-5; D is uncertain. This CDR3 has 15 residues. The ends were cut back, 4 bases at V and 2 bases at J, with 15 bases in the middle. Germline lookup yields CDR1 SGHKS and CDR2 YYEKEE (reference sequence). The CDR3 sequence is CASSTLSWENYGYTF. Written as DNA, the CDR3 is TGTGCCAGCAGCACCCTAAGTTGGGAGAACTATGGCTACACCTTC.

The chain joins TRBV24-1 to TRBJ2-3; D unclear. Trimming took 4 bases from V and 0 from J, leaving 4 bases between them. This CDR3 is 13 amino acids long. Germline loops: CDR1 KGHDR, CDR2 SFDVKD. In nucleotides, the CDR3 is TGTGCCACCAGTGAGGACAGCACAGATACGCAGTATTTT. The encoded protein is CATSEDSTDTQYF.

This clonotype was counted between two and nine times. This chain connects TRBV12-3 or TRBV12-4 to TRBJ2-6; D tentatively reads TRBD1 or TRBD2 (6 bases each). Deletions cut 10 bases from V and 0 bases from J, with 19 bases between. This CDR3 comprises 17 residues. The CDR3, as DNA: TGTGCCACCCAAGGGGGAGGCTACTCCTCTGGGGCCAACGTCCTGACTTTC. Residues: CATQGGGYSSGANVLTF.

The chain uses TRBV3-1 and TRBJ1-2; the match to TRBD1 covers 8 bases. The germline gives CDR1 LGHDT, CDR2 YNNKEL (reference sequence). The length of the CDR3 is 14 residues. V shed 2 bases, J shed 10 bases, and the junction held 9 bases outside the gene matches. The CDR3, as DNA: TGTGCCAGCAGCCAACAGGGGGCGCTTCGTGACTACACCTTC. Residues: CASSQQGALRDYTF.

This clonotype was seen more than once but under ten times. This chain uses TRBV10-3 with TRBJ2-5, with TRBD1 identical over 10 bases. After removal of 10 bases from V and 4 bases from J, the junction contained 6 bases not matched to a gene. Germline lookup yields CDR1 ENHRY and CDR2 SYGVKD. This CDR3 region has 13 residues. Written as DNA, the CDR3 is TGTGCCACGGGGACAGGGGCCCGAGAGACCCAGTACTTC. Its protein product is CATGTGARETQYF.

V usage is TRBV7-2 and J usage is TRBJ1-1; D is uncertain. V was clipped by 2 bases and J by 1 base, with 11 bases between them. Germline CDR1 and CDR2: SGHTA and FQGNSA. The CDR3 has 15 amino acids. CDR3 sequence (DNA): TGTGCCAGCAGCTTAACCAGGATTTCGAACACTGAAGCTTTCTTT. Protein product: CASSLTRISNTEAFF.

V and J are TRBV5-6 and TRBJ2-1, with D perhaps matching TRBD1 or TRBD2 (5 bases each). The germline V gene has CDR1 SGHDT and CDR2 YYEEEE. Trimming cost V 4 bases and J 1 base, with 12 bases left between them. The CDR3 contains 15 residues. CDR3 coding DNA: TGTGCCAGCAGCGGGGGATTATTTTCCTACAATGAGCAGTTCTTC. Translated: CASSGGLFSYNEQFF.

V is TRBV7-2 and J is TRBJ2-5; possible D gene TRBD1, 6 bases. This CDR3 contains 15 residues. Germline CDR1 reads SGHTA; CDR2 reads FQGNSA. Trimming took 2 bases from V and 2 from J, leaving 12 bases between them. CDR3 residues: CASSLSWTVQETQYF. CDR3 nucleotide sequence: TGTGCCAGCAGCTTATCTTGGACAGTACAAGAGACCCAGTACTTC.

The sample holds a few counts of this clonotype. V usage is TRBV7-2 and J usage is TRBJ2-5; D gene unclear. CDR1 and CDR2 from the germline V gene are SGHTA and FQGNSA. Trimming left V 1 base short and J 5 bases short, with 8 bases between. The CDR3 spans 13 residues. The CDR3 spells CASSLGYRETQYF. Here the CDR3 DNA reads TGTGCCAGCAGCTTAGGCTATAGGGAGACCCAGTACTTC.

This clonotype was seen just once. DNA for the CDR3: TGTGCCAGCAGCTTAGGAGGACGGGTTCTTACCCCAAAGTTCTTC. Amino acids: CASSLGGRVLTPKFF. V is TRBV7-2 and J is TRBJ2-1; the D is unclear. Germline CDR1 SGHTA, CDR2 FQGNSA. The germline V and J ends were trimmed by 1 base and 14 bases, with 21 bases remaining between them. The CDR3 loop spans 15 amino acids.

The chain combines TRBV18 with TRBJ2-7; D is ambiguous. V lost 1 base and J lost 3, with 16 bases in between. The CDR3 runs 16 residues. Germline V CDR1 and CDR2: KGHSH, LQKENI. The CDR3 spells CASSPRPVTLNYEQYF. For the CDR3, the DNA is TGTGCCAGCTCACCACGTCCAGTAACCCTGAACTACGAGCAGTACTTC. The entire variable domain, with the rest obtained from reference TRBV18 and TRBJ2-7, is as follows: NAGVMQNPRHLVRRRGQEARLRCSPMKGHSHVYWYRQLPEEGLKFMVYLQKENIIDESGMPKERFSAEFPKEGPSILRIQQVVRGDSAAYFCASSPRPVTLNYEQYFGPGTRLTVT.

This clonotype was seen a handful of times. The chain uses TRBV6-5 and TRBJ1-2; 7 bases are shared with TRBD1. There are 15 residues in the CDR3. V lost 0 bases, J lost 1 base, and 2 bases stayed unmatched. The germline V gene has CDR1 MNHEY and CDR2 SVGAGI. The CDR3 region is CASSYSGQDNYGYTF. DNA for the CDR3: TGTGCCAGCAGTTACTCTGGACAGGATAACTATGGCTACACCTTC.

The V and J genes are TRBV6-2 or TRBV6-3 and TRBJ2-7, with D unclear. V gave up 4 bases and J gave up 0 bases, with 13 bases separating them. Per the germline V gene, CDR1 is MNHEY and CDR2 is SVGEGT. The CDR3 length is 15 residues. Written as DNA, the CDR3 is TGTGCCAGCAGTTCTCTATGGGTGAGCTCCTACGAGCAGTACTTC. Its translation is CASSSLWVSSYEQYF.

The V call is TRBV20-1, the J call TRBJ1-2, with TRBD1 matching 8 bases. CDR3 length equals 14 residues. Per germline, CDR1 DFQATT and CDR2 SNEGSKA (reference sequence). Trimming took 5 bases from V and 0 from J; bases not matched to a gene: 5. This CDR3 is CSASGQGTNYGYTF. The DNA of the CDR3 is TGCAGTGCTTCCGGACAGGGTACTAACTATGGCTACACCTTC.

DNA of the CDR3: TGTGCCAGCAGCATCCGAACAGGGGGCTACGAGCAGTACTTC. Translated: CASSIRTGGYEQYF. The V and J genes are TRBV5-6 and TRBJ2-7; 8 bases are shared with TRBD1. CDR1 is SGHDT, CDR2 YYEEEE, per germline. The CDR3 is 14 amino acids. Trimming took 4 bases from V and 3 from J; bases not matched to a gene: 6.

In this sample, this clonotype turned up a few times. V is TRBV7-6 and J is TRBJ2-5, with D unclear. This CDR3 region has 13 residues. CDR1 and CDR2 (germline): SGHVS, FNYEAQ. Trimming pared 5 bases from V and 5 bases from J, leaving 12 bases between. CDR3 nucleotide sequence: TGTGCCAGCAGCCGGAGTGGGTCGGAGACCCAGTACTTC. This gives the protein CASSRSGSETQYF.

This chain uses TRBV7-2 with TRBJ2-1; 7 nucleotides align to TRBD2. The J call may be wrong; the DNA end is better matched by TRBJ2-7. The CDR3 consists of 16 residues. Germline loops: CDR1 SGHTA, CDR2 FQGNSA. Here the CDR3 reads CASSLGGGGGYNEQYF. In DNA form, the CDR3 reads TGTGCCAGCAGCTTAGGGGGCGGGGGAGGCTACAATGAGCAGTACTTC.

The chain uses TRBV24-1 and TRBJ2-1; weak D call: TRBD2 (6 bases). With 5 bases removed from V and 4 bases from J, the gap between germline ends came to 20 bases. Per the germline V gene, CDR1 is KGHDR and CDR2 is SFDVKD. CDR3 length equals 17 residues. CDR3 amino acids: CATSGAPTRALYNEQFF. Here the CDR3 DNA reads TGTGCCACCAGTGGGGCTCCGACTAGGGCGCTTTACAATGAGCAGTTCTTC.

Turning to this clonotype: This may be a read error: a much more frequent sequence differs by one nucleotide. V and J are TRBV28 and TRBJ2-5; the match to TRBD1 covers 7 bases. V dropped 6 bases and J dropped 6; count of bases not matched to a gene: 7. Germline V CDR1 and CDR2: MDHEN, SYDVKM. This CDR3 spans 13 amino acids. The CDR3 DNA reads TGTGCCAGCAGCGGTACAGGGGTAAAGACCCAGTACTTC. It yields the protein CASSGTGVKTQYF.

The CDR3 nucleotides read TGTGCCAGCAGCTCCGGGACTAGCGTCGGGTTTGGGACCCAGTACTTC. This encodes CASSSGTSVGFGTQYF. The chain links TRBV7-2 to TRBJ2-7; the match to TRBD2 covers 10 bases. Judging by the DNA end, TRBJ2-5 fits better; the J call may be wrong. The CDR3 is 16 residues long. Germline values: CDR1 SGHTA, CDR2 FQGNSA.

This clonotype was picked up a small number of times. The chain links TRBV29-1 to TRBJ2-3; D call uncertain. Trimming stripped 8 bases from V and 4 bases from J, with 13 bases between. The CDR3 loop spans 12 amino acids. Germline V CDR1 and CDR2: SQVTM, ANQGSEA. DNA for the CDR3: TGCAGCATAAAATCTAGGGCAGATACGCAGTATTTT. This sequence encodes CSIKSRADTQYF.

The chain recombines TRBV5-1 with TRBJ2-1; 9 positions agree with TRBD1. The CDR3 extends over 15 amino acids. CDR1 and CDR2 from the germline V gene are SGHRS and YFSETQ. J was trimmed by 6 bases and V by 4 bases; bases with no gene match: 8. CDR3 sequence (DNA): TGCGCCAGCAGCCAACAGGGGGCTATGAGCAATGAGCAGTTCTTC. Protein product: CASSQQGAMSNEQFF.

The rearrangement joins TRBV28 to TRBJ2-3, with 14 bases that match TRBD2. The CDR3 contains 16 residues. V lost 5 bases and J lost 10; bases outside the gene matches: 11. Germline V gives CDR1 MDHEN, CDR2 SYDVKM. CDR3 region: CASSQGLAGARGAQYF. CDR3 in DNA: TGTGCCAGCAGTCAGGGACTAGCGGGGGCCCGCGGGGCGCAGTATTTT.

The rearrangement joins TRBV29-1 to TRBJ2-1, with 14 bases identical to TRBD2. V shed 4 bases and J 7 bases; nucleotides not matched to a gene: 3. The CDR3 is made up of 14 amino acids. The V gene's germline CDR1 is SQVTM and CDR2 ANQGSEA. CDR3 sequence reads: CSVGLAGGINEQFF. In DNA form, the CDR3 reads TGCAGCGTTGGACTAGCGGGGGGGATAAATGAGCAGTTCTTC.

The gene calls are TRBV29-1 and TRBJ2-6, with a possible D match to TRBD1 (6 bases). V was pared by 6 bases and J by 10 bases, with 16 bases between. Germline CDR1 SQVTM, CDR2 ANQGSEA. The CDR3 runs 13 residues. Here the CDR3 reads CSVIGVGGNVLTF. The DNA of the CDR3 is TGCAGCGTAATAGGGGTAGGGGGTAACGTCCTGACTTTC.